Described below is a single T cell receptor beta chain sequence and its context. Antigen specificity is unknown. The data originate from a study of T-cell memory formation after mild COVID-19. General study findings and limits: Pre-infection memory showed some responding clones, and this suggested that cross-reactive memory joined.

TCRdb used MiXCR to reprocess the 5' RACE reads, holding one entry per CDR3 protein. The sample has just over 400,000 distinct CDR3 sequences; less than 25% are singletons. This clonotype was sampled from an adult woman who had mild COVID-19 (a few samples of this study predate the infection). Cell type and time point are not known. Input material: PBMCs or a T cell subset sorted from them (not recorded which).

In DNA, the CDR3 is TGCAGCGTTGGGGGGGACAGGGAAACCTACAATGAGCAGTTCTTC. Amino acids: CSVGGDRETYNEQFF. The J gene is TRBJ2-1, the V gene TRBV29-1; 9 positions agree with TRBD1. Germline lookup yields CDR1 SQVTM and CDR2 ANQGSEA. The CDR3 length is 15 residues. V dropped 4 bases and J dropped 2; count of bases not matched to a gene: 6.